This TCR beta chain was captured by sequencing in a study of CD8 T cells in ankylosing spondylitis. V was clipped by 4 bases and J by 2 bases, with 14 bases between them. Germline-derived CDR1 and CDR2 are MNHNS and SASEGT. The CDR3 has 15 residues. As regards this clonotype: Its antigen is unidentified.

Each CDR3 protein gets one entry after TCRdb re-called the 5' RACE reads with MiXCR. The sample has about 210,000 distinct CDR3 sequences; approximately 8.4% are singletons. The study's findings and limits: For ankylosing spondylitis blood, a TCR beta motif of fewer than 10 highly homologous variants appeared characteristic. Reportedly, matched ankylosing spondylitis synovial fluid was significantly enriched for disease-linked clones. Some of the motif variants had earlier been found in reactive arthritis patients' fluid and blood.

The genes are TRBV6-1 and TRBJ2-5; tentative D call: TRBD1 (6 bases). The TCR sequence derives from a female donor with ankylosing spondylitis or in good health (not recorded which). The source material was blood, either unsorted or a sorted T cell fraction (not recorded which). The CDR3 nucleotides read TGTGCCAGCAGTGCGACCCGGACAGTGCAAGAGACCCAGTACTTC. Translating gives CASSATRTVQETQYF.